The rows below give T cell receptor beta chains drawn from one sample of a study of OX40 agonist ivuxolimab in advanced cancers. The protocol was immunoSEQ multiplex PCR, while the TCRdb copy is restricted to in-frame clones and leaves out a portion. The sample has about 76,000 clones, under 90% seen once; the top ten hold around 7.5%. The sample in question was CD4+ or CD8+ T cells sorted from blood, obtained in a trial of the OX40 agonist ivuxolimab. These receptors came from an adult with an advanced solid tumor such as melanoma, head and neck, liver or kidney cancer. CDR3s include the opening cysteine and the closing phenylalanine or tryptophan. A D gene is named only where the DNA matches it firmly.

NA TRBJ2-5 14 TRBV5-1 CASSTTGIQETQYF
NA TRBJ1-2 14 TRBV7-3 CASSLAPRGGGYTF
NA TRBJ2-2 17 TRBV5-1 CASSLRTGVGNTGELFF
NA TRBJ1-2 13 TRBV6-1 CASSWTDNYGYTF
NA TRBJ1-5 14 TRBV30 CAWTAGLGDQPQHF
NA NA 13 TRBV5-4 CASSLNSGYEQYF
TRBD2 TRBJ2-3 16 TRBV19 CASSFGTSGERDTQYF
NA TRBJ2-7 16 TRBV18 CASSPVRTDQGHEQYF
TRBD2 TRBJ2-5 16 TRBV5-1 CASSPQPGGSGETQYF
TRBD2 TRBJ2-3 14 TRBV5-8 CASSGGGITDTQYF